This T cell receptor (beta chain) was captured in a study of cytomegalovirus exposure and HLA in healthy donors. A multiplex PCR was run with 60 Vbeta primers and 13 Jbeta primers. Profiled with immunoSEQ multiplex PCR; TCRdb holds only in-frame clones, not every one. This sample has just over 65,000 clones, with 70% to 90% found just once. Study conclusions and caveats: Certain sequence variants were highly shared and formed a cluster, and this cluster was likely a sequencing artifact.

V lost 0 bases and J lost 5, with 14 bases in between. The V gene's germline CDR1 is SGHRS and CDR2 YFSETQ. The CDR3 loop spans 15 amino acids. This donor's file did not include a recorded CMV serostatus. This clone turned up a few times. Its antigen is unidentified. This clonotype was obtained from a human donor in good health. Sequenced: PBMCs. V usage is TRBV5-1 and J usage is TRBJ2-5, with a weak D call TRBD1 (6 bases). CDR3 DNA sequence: TGCGCCAGCAGCTTGGCATCAGGGGTGAGGGAGACCCAGTACTTC. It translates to CASSLASGVRETQYF.